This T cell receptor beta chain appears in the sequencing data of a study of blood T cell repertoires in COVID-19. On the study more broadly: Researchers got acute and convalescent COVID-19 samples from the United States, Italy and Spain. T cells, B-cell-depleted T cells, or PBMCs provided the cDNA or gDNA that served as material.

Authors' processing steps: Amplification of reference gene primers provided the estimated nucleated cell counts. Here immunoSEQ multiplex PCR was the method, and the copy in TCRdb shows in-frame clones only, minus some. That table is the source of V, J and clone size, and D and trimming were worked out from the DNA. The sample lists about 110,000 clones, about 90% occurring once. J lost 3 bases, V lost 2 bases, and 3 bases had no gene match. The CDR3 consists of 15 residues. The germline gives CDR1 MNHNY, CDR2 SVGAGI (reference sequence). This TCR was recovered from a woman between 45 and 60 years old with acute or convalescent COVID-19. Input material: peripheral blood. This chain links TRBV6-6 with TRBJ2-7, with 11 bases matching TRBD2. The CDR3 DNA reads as TGTGCCAGCAGTTACCCTACTAGCGGGAGCTACGAGCAGTACTTC. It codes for CASSYPTSGSYEQYF.